Following are 2 T cell receptor beta chains from one sample sequenced in a study of CD8+ T cells in alopecia areata. Extraction and reverse transcription of RNA yielded cDNA as the sequencing template. Sequencing was performed with immunoSEQ multiplex PCR; in TCRdb, only in-frame clones are kept and a portion is missing. The table shows about 19,000 clones, with 60% to 80% occurring only once. Punch biopsies of lesional scalp, plus peripheral blood, were taken from alopecia areata patients. The sample was skin, taken at week 0. These receptors came from a human donor with alopecia areata.

The V and J genes are TRBV9 and TRBJ1-1, with D perhaps matching TRBD1 (6 bases). Trimming stripped 0 bases from V and 0 bases from J, with 15 bases between. The CDR3 runs 17 residues. In germline, CDR1 is SGDLS, CDR2 YYNGEE. The CDR3 loop is CASSVGAGAFMNTEAFF. CDR3 sequence (DNA): TGTGCCAGCAGCGTAGGAGCAGGGGCGTTCATGAACACTGAAGCTTTCTTT.

This clone was seen only a few times. The chain is built from TRBV4-1 and TRBJ2-6, with 10 positions matching TRBD1. Germline V gives CDR1 MGHRA, CDR2 YSYEKL. This CDR3 has 19 amino acids. V was clipped by 1 base and J by 3 bases; unmatched bases: 9. The CDR3 nucleotides read TGCGCCAGCAGCCAAGGAGGGGGACAGGGGTTAGGTGGGGCCAACGTCCTGACTTTC. It translates to CASSQGGGQGLGGANVLTF.